The rows below give T cell receptor beta chains drawn from one sample of a study of blood T cell repertoires in COVID-19. Generated by immunoSEQ multiplex PCR, the TCRdb table keeps only in-frame clones and is missing some. The sample lists 200,000 to 250,000 clones, more than 80% occurring once. Sequencing was performed on peripheral blood. The receptors derive from a man younger than 45 who had recovered from COVID-19. The CDR3 runs from the conserved cysteine through the conserved F or W. The order of the fields is V gene, D gene, J gene, CDR3 protein. A D gene is named only where the DNA matches it firmly.

TRBV7-6,NA,TRBJ2-7,CASSADGTLLVHEQYF
TRBV30,NA,TRBJ1-2,CAWSTRANLPYGYTF
TRBV5-6,NA,TRBJ1-1,CASSLVKVGLLEAFF
TRBV4-2,NA,TRBJ2-7,CASSHGGGGFPYEQYF
TRBV7-9,NA,TRBJ2-7,CASSLFVDSYEQYF
TRBV6-1,NA,TRBJ1-1,CASSDPGTPRTEAFF
TRBV3-1/TRBV3-2,NA,TRBJ1-1,CASSPPLALNTEAFF
TRBV29-1,TRBD1,TRBJ1-1,CSVDTGEDTEAFF
TRBV29-1,NA,TRBJ2-1,CSASEGGVYNEQFF
TRBV5-1,NA,TRBJ2-7,CASSLSTENYEQYF